This T cell receptor beta chain was captured by sequencing in a study of T cell responses to AZD1222 COVID-19 vaccine. Study results and caveats: Seropositivity was recorded at baseline in only a handful of AZD1222 recipients. Reports indicate that nearly half of spike-specific TCRs are directed at unmutated variant regions. White British people made up most donors, females outnumbered males, and clonal diversity was possibly underestimated. At 160-218 and 743-854, vaccine-associated CD4 TCRs were dominant, and they spanned spike.

CDR1 and CDR2 from the germline V gene are MNHNY and SVGAGI (reference sequence). This CDR3 is built from 15 residues. With 6 bases removed from V and 3 bases from J, the gap between germline ends came to 18 bases. Of note for this clone: The target antigen is unknown.

The protocol was immunoSEQ multiplex PCR, while the TCRdb copy is restricted to in-frame clones and leaves out a portion. The sample holds 170,000 or so clones, 85% to 95% seen once. The sequences come from peripheral blood, collected 28 days after the second dose of the MenACWY control vaccine. The rearrangement links TRBV6-6 to TRBJ2-7, with a tentative D call TRBD2 (5 bases). The receptor was isolated from an adult who received the MenACWY meningococcal vaccine as a control. CDR3 in DNA: TGTGCCAGCAGCCCCGGGATCGCAGAGAACTACGAGCAGTACTTC. The encoded protein is CASSPGIAENYEQYF.